The 12 T cell receptor beta chains presented below share a single source sample, sequenced in a study of T-cell memory formation after mild COVID-19. Each CDR3 protein gets one entry after TCRdb re-called the 5' RACE reads with MiXCR. The sample holds roughly 600,000 distinct CDR3 sequences, about 20% seen once. Sequences were obtained from PBMCs or a T cell subset sorted from them (not recorded which). Source of these receptors: an adult woman who had mild COVID-19 (a few samples of this study predate the infection). Cell type and time point are not known.

This clonotype was recorded a few times. The rearrangement joins TRBV20-1 to TRBJ2-5; perhaps TRBD2 as D (7 bases). The CDR3 has 15 residues. The germline V and J ends were trimmed by 6 bases and 4 bases, with 21 bases remaining between them. CDR1 DFQATT and CDR2 SNEGSKA come from the germline V gene (reference sequence). The CDR3, as DNA: TGCAGTGCGCAAGTGGGGAGGGGGAATCGAGAGACCCAGTACTTC. Its protein is CSAQVGRGNRETQYF.

The chain joins TRBV5-1 to TRBJ2-7; no clear D. Trimming shortened V by 6 bases and J by 1 base, and 14 bases separated the two germline ends. Per the germline V gene, CDR1 is SGHRS and CDR2 is YFSETQ. The CDR3 has 14 residues. The CDR3 DNA sequence: TGCGCCAGCAATCTTCGGGCTGGGTCCTACGAGCAGTACTTC. It codes for CASNLRAGSYEQYF.

The rearrangement joins TRBV20-1 to TRBJ2-1, with TRBD2 matching 9 bases. The junction had 5 bases not matched to a gene; V was cut back by 1 base and J by 4 bases. Germline V CDR1 and CDR2: DFQATT, SNEGSKA (reference sequence). This CDR3 has 15 amino acids. CDR3 protein: CSARGLAGSYNEQFF. DNA for the CDR3: TGCAGTGCTAGAGGGCTAGCGGGATCTTACAATGAGCAGTTCTTC.

This chain links TRBV24-1 with TRBJ2-1; perhaps TRBD2 as D (5 bases). CDR3 length: 17 amino acids. Germline V CDR1 and CDR2: KGHDR, SFDVKD. Trimming pared 3 bases from V and 7 bases from J, leaving 21 bases between. The CDR3 sequence is CATSDPTPAGSVNEQFF. In DNA form, the CDR3 reads TGTGCCACCAGTGATCCAACTCCCGCGGGCAGTGTAAATGAGCAGTTCTTC.

This clonotype has just a few counts. The chain joins TRBV12-3 or TRBV12-4 to TRBJ2-1; no definite D call. Trimming stripped 6 bases from V and 6 bases from J, with 12 bases between. The CDR3 runs 13 residues. CDR3 in DNA: TGTGCCAGCAGCTCTCTTTTGTCCAATGAGCAGTTCTTC. Translated: CASSSLLSNEQFF.

In this sample, this clonotype turned up a few times. The chain couples TRBV7-9 to TRBJ1-6, with D hard to call. Germline loops: CDR1 SEHNR, CDR2 FQNEAQ (reference sequence). The length of the CDR3 is 13 residues. V was shortened by 3 bases and J by 10 bases, with 10 bases between the two germline ends. The CDR3 sequence is CASSFPGYSPLHF. The CDR3 DNA follows: TGTGCCAGCAGCTTCCCGGGGTACTCACCCCTCCACTTT.

This clonotype was detected a few times. The chain links TRBV12-3 or TRBV12-4 to TRBJ2-2; D may be TRBD2 (7 bases). Trimming took off 3 bases at V and 8 bases at J, with 10 bases between the two ends. The CDR3 runs to 13 residues. CDR3 amino acids: CASSLGGRGELFF. The CDR3 nucleotides read TGTGCCAGCAGTTTGGGGGGGCGTGGGGAGCTGTTTTTT.

The rearrangement links TRBV5-6 to TRBJ2-1; D might be TRBD2 (6 bases). Germline V lookup: CDR1 SGHDT, CDR2 YYEEEE. This CDR3 region has 16 residues. V was pared by 3 bases and J by 10 bases, with 23 bases between. The CDR3 reads CASSWRLVDEGWEQFF. As DNA, the CDR3 is TGTGCCAGCAGCTGGAGACTAGTAGACGAAGGTTGGGAGCAGTTCTTC.

CDR3: CASSLRLVGNEQFF. The CDR3, as DNA: TGTGCCAGCAGCTTGAGACTAGTAGGCAATGAGCAGTTCTTC. V gene TRBV7-2 combines with J gene TRBJ2-1; tentative D call: TRBD2 (6 bases). This CDR3 spans 14 amino acids. V shed 3 bases and J shed 6 bases, with 12 bases lying between them. Germline CDR1 reads SGHTA; CDR2 reads FQGNSA.

The DNA of the CDR3 is TGCAGTGCTCCCGATCCACGAACCTACAAGCAGTTCTTC. Amino acid sequence: CSAPDPRTYKQFF. The chain is built from TRBV20-1 and TRBJ2-1; no clear D gene. There are 13 residues in the CDR3. V shed 5 bases and J shed 11 bases, with 19 bases lying between them. Germline V gives CDR1 DFQATT, CDR2 SNEGSKA (reference sequence).

This rearrangement joins TRBV10-3 to TRBJ2-3; 9 bases align to TRBD2. CDR3 length: 15 amino acids. The V gene's germline CDR1 is ENHRY and CDR2 SYGVKD. V trimming: 5 bases; J trimming: 1 base; junction bases outside the gene matches: 4. The CDR3 spells CAISSGLAGTDTQYF. Here the CDR3 DNA reads TGTGCCATCAGTTCGGGACTAGCCGGCACAGATACGCAGTATTTT.

The CDR3 loop is CASSPGLAGVQNEQFF. In nucleotides, the CDR3 is TGTGCCAGCAGCCCAGGACTAGCGGGGGTCCAAAATGAGCAGTTCTTC. The J gene is TRBJ2-1, the V gene TRBV9; 13 bases align to TRBD2. The length of the CDR3 is 16 residues. V lost 4 bases, J lost 7 bases, and 8 bases stayed unmatched. The germline CDR1 and CDR2 sequences are SGDLS and YYNGEE.